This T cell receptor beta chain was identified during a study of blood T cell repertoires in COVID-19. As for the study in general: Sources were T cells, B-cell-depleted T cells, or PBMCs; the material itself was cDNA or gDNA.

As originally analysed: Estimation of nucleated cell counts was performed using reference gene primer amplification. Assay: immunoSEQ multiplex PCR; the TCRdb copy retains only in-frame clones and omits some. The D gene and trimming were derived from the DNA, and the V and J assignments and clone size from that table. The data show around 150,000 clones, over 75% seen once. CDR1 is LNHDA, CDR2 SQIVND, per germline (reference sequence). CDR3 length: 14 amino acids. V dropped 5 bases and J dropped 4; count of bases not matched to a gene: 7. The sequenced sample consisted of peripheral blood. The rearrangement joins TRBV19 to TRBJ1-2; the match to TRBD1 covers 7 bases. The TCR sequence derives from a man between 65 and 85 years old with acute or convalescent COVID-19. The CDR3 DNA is TGTGCCAGTAGTTTTCCGGGACAGTTCTATGGCTACACCTTC. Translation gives CASSFPGQFYGYTF.